These 10 T cell receptor beta chains were all obtained from the same sample, sequenced in a study of shared clonotypes between healthy human individuals (dated by TCRdb to 2018 to 2021). Library creation used the immunoSEQ multiplex PCR assay. TCRdb retrieved this table from immuneACCESS and kept in-frame rearrangements only. Not all clones are present; in checked studies, unresolved V genes account for under half, and no reason is known for the remainder. Counted in this sample were 2 million to 2.5 million clones; approximately 94% of them appeared once. 0.36% of the sample belongs to the ten largest clones. The specimen was naive CD4+ T cells from PBMCs. Taken with the paper, the label for cell subset or site translates to: CD45RA+ positively selected. The source is a man younger than 30 in good health. Some clones in this sample may be carry-over from other donors' samples.

The chain employs TRBV5-1 and TRBJ2-5, with a possible D match to TRBD2 (6 bases). There are 15 residues in the CDR3. The germline V and J ends were trimmed by 6 bases and 1 base, with 16 bases remaining between them. CDR1 and CDR2 (germline): SGHRS, YFSETQ. The CDR3 coding sequence is TGCGCCAGCACAGCCGCTGGGGGGTTCCAAGAGACCCAGTACTTC. Translated: CASTAAGGFQETQYF.

The rearrangement uses TRBV5-4 and TRBJ2-5; 10 bases match TRBD1. This CDR3 is built from 15 residues. Germline V gives CDR1 SGHNT, CDR2 YYREEE (reference sequence). The trim removed 5 bases at V and 2 bases at J, leaving 6 bases unmatched. This CDR3 reads CASRRDRGLQETQYF. CDR3 coding DNA: TGTGCCAGCAGGAGGGACAGGGGCCTACAAGAGACCCAGTACTTC.

About this clone itself: Other DNA variants within this sample encode the same CDR3. The V and J genes are TRBV28 and TRBJ1-5; no reliable D call. The ends were cut back, 3 bases at V and 3 bases at J, with 3 bases in the middle. This CDR3 comprises 12 residues. Per germline, CDR1 MDHEN and CDR2 SYDVKM. The CDR3 spells CASSLVNQPQHF. Here the CDR3 DNA reads TGTGCCAGCAGTTTGGTCAATCAGCCCCAGCATTTT.

This clone was observed once. V and J are TRBV7-2 and TRBJ2-7; D may be TRBD1 (6 bases). This CDR3 comprises 14 residues. CDR1 is SGHTA and CDR2 is FQGNSA in the germline V gene. V lost 3 bases to trimming and J lost 9 bases, with 18 bases between them. CDR3 DNA sequence: TGTGCCAGCAGCTTGACGGACAGCTCGGTAGGGCAGTACTTC. Residues: CASSLTDSSVGQYF.

Concerning this clone itself: An end of the junction differs from the germline gene, which may be a read error. The V and J genes are TRBV6-1 and TRBJ1-4; a possible D gene is TRBD1 (5 bases). This CDR3 has 14 residues. Germline V CDR1 and CDR2: MNHNS, SASEGT. This chain's CDR3 is CASTEGATNEKLFF. The CDR3, as DNA: TGTGCCAGCACTGAAGGGGCGACTAATGAAAAACTGTTTTTT.

CDR3 nucleotides: TGTGCCAGCAGTTCCTTCAAGTTATACGAGCAGTACTTC. Its protein product is CASSSFKLYEQYF. The rearrangement joins TRBV28 to TRBJ2-7, with D uncertain. The germline V gene encodes CDR1 MDHEN and CDR2 SYDVKM. The CDR3 has 13 amino acids. Trimming removed 4 bases at V and 4 bases at J, with 11 bases between.

The chain combines TRBV2 with TRBJ2-7, with D possibly called TRBD1 or TRBD2 (5 bases each). CDR1 SNHLY and CDR2 FYNNEI come from the germline V gene. Trimming removed 6 bases at V and 0 bases at J, with 12 bases between. CDR3 size: 14 residues. The CDR3 loop is CASRGDGHSYEQYF. The DNA of the CDR3 is TGTGCCAGCAGAGGGGACGGACACTCCTACGAGCAGTACTTC.

The CDR3 nucleotides are TGTGCCAGCAGTTACCGTCGAACAGCTAACACCGGGGAGCTGTTTTTT. Its protein product is CASSYRRTANTGELFF. The genes are TRBV6-5 and TRBJ2-2; D unclear. V lost 2 bases and J lost 2, with 12 bases in between. The V gene's germline CDR1 is MNHEY and CDR2 SVGAGI. The CDR3 has 16 residues.

This clone was recorded only once. The V call is TRBV19, the J call TRBJ2-1; 7 positions match TRBD1. V was clipped by 2 bases and J by 3 bases; unmatched bases: 10. The CDR3 spans 17 residues. Per the germline V gene, CDR1 is LNHDA and CDR2 is SQIVND (reference sequence). This chain's CDR3 is CASSIPAQSGGYNEQFF. The CDR3 nucleotides read TGTGCCAGTAGTATACCCGCCCAGTCAGGGGGCTACAATGAGCAGTTCTTC.

This clone was found once. V usage is TRBV15 and J usage is TRBJ2-7; D is ambiguous. The CDR3 is 15 residues long. Trimming took off 3 bases at V and 3 bases at J, with 15 bases between the two ends. Germline loops: CDR1 LNHNV, CDR2 YYDKDF (reference sequence). CDR3 in amino acids: CATSSSLRQDYEQYF. The CDR3 coding sequence is TGTGCCACCAGCAGCTCCCTGAGGCAAGACTACGAGCAGTACTTC.